The rows below give T cell receptor beta chains drawn from one sample of a study of OX40 agonist ivuxolimab in advanced cancers. The repertoire was sequenced with immunoSEQ multiplex PCR; TCRdb's copy has only in-frame clones and lacks some. The repertoire includes fewer than 85,000 clones, approximately 90% of them detected once, and less than 2.5% sits in the top ten. The specimen comprised CD4+ or CD8+ T cells sorted from blood, sampled in a trial of the OX40 agonist ivuxolimab. The receptors come from an adult with an advanced solid tumor such as melanoma, head and neck, liver or kidney cancer. Both conserved end residues are part of each CDR3. A D gene is named only where the DNA matches it firmly. Size is stated for part of the rows, as once, few or many counts, or as a class when the clone is expanded.

v_gene,j_gene,abundance,d_gene,CDR3nt,CDR3aa
TRBV7-3,TRBJ1-4,.,.,TGTGCCAGCAGCCAGAGCCCGCACGGGGGTGAAAAACTGTTTTTT,CASSQSPHGGEKLFF
TRBV6-6,TRBJ1-2,medium-sized,.,TGTGCCAGCAGATTCTCTTCGGGCTACACCTTC,CASRFSSGYTF
TRBV12-5,TRBJ1-4,.,.,TGTGCTAGTGGTTTGGGTGGCAGTGCTAATGAAAAACTGTTTTTT,CASGLGGSANEKLFF
TRBV5-1,TRBJ2-6,.,.,TGCGCCAGCCTCCCAGGGGCGGAAGGGGCCAACGTCCTGACTTTC,CASLPGAEGANVLTF
TRBV5-8,TRBJ2-3,.,TRBD2,TGTGCCAGCAAACCTCGACTAGCTAGGACGGATACGCAGTATTTT,CASKPRLARTDTQYF
TRBV11-2,TRBJ1-1,.,.,TGTGCCAGCAGCTTTCAAGGACAGTCGAACACTGAAGCTTTCTTT,CASSFQGQSNTEAFF
TRBV11-2,TRBJ2-1,.,TRBD1,TGTGCCAGCAGCTTAAACCCGGGACAGGGGGCGAATGAGCAGTTCTTC,CASSLNPGQGANEQFF
TRBV5-1,TRBJ2-7,.,.,TGCGCCAGCAGCTCTGACGTCTACGAGCAGTACTTC,CASSSDVYEQYF
TRBV29-1,TRBJ2-3,.,.,TGCAGCGTTGAACGGCTTGGCCTCCGCACAGATACGCAGTATTTT,CSVERLGLRTDTQYF
TRBV10-3,TRBJ1-2,once,.,TGTGCCATCAGTGAGTCGGGACACTATGGCTACACCTTC,CAISESGHYGYTF
TRBV15,TRBJ1-2,once,.,TGTGCCACCAGCAGTCCTCCAGGGGAATATGGCTACACCTTC,CATSSPPGEYGYTF
TRBV4-1,TRBJ1-3,few,.,TGCGCCAGCAGCCAAGATCCGGGGGAAAAAGCTGGAAACACCATATATTTT,CASSQDPGEKAGNTIYF
TRBV28,TRBJ2-1,.,.,TGTGCCAGCGAACAGGGTGTAATGTTTCTCAATGAGCAGTTCTTC,CASEQGVMFLNEQFF
TRBV18,TRBJ1-1,once,TRBD1,TGTGCCAGCTCACCGGGGACAGCGAACACTGAAGCTTTCTTT,CASSPGTANTEAFF
TRBV7-2,TRBJ1-1,.,TRBD1,TGTGCCAGCAGCCGTCACAGGGGTGGGGGAAACACTGAAGCTTTCTTT,CASSRHRGGGNTEAFF
TRBV19,TRBJ2-6,.,TRBD1,TGTGCCAGTAGTCTCCGGGACAGCAGAACTGGGGCCAACGTCCTGACTTTC,CASSLRDSRTGANVLTF
TRBV10-3,TRBJ1-2,.,TRBD1,TGTGCCATCAGTGAGCCCGGGACAGGGGTATATGGCTACACCTTC,CAISEPGTGVYGYTF
TRBV7-2,TRBJ2-7,.,TRBD2,TGTGCCAGCAGTGTGGCACCGGGACTAGCGGGTTTGAAACAGTACTTC,CASSVAPGLAGLKQYF
TRBV27,TRBJ2-3,.,.,TGTGCCAGCAGTACCCCCCGGGGAGCGCTGAGCACAGATACGCAGTATTTT,CASSTPRGALSTDTQYF
TRBV15,TRBJ2-5,.,.,TGTGCCACCAGCAGAGACTCCGTGGAGACCCAGTACTTC,CATSRDSVETQYF
TRBV7-9,TRBJ2-2,.,.,TGTGCCAGCAGCTTACGTCGGCACACCGGGGAGCTGTTTTTT,CASSLRRHTGELFF
TRBV6-6,TRBJ1-2,.,.,TGTGCCAGCACCACTCCCCAGAACTATGGCTACACCTTC,CASTTPQNYGYTF
TRBV4-1,TRBJ1-2,.,.,TGCGCCAGCAGCCATGGGCAGGCCCGGAACTATGGCTACACCTTC,CASSHGQARNYGYTF
TRBV19,TRBJ1-1,once,.,TGTGCCAGTAGGAAAATCGGGGGAACTGAAGCTTTCTTT,CASRKIGGTEAFF
TRBV11-2,TRBJ1-2,.,TRBD1,TGTGCCAGCAGCCAACAGGGGTCTGGCTACACCTTC,CASSQQGSGYTF
TRBV7-9,TRBJ1-1,.,TRBD1,TGTGCCAGCAGATACCAGGGATCAGGGGGCACTGAAGCTTTCTTT,CASRYQGSGGTEAFF
TRBV7-2,TRBJ2-2,.,.,TGTGCCAGCAGCTCCCCCCCCATAACAGGGGAGGGGAACACCGGGGAGCTGTTTTTT,CASSSPPITGEGNTGELFF
TRBV7-2,TRBJ2-5,.,TRBD1,TGTGCCAGCGCAGGGGGCTTCCACACCCAAGAGACCCAGTACTTC,CASAGGFHTQETQYF
TRBV10-3,TRBJ2-7,once,TRBD2,TGTGCCATCAGTGACCCTAGCGGGGGGGCCTCCGAGCAGTACTTC,CAISDPSGGASEQYF
TRBV6-5,TRBJ2-4,.,TRBD2,TGTGCCAGCAGCGCCGGGACTAGCGGTCGTTACATTCAGTACTTC,CASSAGTSGRYIQYF
TRBV10-3,TRBJ1-1,.,.,TGTGCCATCAGTGAGTCAGGGTATGACACTGAAGCTTTCTTT,CAISESGYDTEAFF
TRBV6-5,TRBJ1-5,once,.,TGTGCCAGCAGTTTAGAACGGAGCAATCAGCCCCAGCATTTT,CASSLERSNQPQHF
TRBV5-4,TRBJ2-1,.,TRBD1,TGTGCCAGCAGCTCAACGGGACAGTTCGTGAACAATGAGCAGTTCTTC,CASSSTGQFVNNEQFF
TRBV12-5,TRBJ1-3,.,TRBD1,TGTGCTAGTGGTTTACAGGGGGGGTCCTCTGGAAACACCATATATTTT,CASGLQGGSSGNTIYF
TRBV5-6,TRBJ1-2,.,.,TGTGCCAGCAGCTTACCCGCGGCCCCGGGGAATGGCTACACCTTC,CASSLPAAPGNGYTF
TRBV27,TRBJ2-7,.,TRBD2,TGTGCCAGCAGTCACCGCCCGGTGGCGGGAGGGCGTTACGAGCAGTACTTC,CASSHRPVAGGRYEQYF
TRBV10-3,TRBJ2-1,.,TRBD2,TGTGCCATCAGTCCGGGACTAGCGTCGGAAAATGAGCAGTTCTTC,CAISPGLASENEQFF
TRBV5-6,TRBJ2-5,.,TRBD2,TGTGCCAGCAGCACGGGACTAGTTGTGGAGACCCAGTACTTC,CASSTGLVVETQYF
TRBV5-1,TRBJ2-3,.,TRBD2,TGCGCCAGCAGCACCAGCGGGAGGGACACAGATACGCAGTATTTT,CASSTSGRDTDTQYF
TRBV6-1,TRBJ2-1,.,TRBD2,TGTGCCAGCAGTGACCTAGTCGGACTAGCGGGAGATGAGCAGTTCTTC,CASSDLVGLAGDEQFF
TRBV7-9,TRBJ2-2,.,TRBD2,TGTGCCAGCAGCGCATCCGGGACTAGCGGGAGCGCCTCTCCCGGGGAGCTGTTTTTT,CASSASGTSGSASPGELFF
TRBV29-1,TRBJ2-7,.,.,TGCAGCGTTGTTAGCCGGGACACCCTGGCCCACGAGCAGTACTTC,CSVVSRDTLAHEQYF
TRBV19,TRBJ1-3,.,TRBD1,TGTGCCAGTAGTCCGGGACAGGGGGCTTCTGGAAACACCATATATTTT,CASSPGQGASGNTIYF
TRBV15,TRBJ1-4,.,.,TGTGCCACCAGCAGAGATGTGGGAGCGAGTGAAAAACTGTTTTTT,CATSRDVGASEKLFF
TRBV28,TRBJ2-3,.,TRBD1,TGTGCCAGCAGTTTCTCGGACAGGCAAACGGATACGCAGTATTTT,CASSFSDRQTDTQYF
TRBV5-6,TRBJ2-5,.,TRBD2,TGTGCCAGCAGATCTAGCGGGGGGGCACGGGAGACCCAGTACTTC,CASRSSGGARETQYF
TRBV19,TRBJ1-2,.,.,TGTGCCACCACAGTTGTCTATGGCTACACCTTC,CATTVVYGYTF
TRBV30,TRBJ2-7,.,.,TGTGCCTCGACTAGGGGGTTCTCCTACGAGCAGTACTTC,CASTRGFSYEQYF
TRBV6-6,TRBJ2-7,once,.,TGTGCCAGCAGTTACTCTAGGGGCCACTCCTACGAGCAGTACTTC,CASSYSRGHSYEQYF
TRBV10-1,TRBJ1-2,.,.,TGCGCCAGCAGTGAGTCGACGGGGGGAAGAGGCTACACCTTC,CASSESTGGRGYTF
TRBV29-1,TRBJ2-7,.,TRBD1,TGCAGCGTTGCAGGACAGGGTGAGGGGGAGCAGTACTTC,CSVAGQGEGEQYF
TRBV6-1,TRBJ1-2,.,.,TGTGCCAGCAGCTTCGTCCCGGGGGGCAACTATGGCTACACCTTC,CASSFVPGGNYGYTF
TRBV7-2,TRBJ1-2,.,TRBD1,TGTGCCAGCAGCTCGAGGGGGCTGGGGGGCTACACCTTC,CASSSRGLGGYTF
TRBV7-9,TRBJ2-7,once,TRBD1,TGTGCCAGCAGCCTCGGACAGGGGGAGTACGAGCAGTACTTC,CASSLGQGEYEQYF
TRBV15,TRBJ2-7,.,.,TGTGCCACCAGCAGAGCGGGGGCGCTTACCTACGAGCAGTACTTC,CATSRAGALTYEQYF
TRBV11-2,TRBJ2-1,.,.,TGTGCCAGCAGCTTAGGGTTAAATGAGCAGTTCTTC,CASSLGLNEQFF
TRBV19,TRBJ2-3,.,TRBD2,TGTGCCAGTAGTATAGAGGTAGCGGGGGCCTTTATGGGGACAGATACGCAGTATTTT,CASSIEVAGAFMGTDTQYF
TRBV11-3,TRBJ1-1,.,.,TGTGCCAGCAGCTTAGGGTTAGGGCAGCTGAACACTGAAGCTTTCTTT,CASSLGLGQLNTEAFF
TRBV5-1,TRBJ2-3,once,.,TGCGCCAGCAGCTTGGGTGGTAGCTCGGTTCCTGCTAGCACAGATACGCAGTATTTT,CASSLGGSSVPASTDTQYF